The present entry profiles one T cell receptor (beta chain) with its context. Sequenced by immunoSEQ multiplex PCR; TCRdb stores in-frame clones only, minus some. The table shows 70,000 to 95,000 clones, with 75% to 90% occurring only once. The data were taken from a study of T cell clones after liver transplantation. Study summary: Post-transplant blood was tracked for graft-donor-reactive T cell clones identified in a pre-transplant mixed lymphocyte reaction.

Trimming left V 6 bases short and J 0 bases short, with 15 bases between. Germline CDR1 MDHEN, CDR2 SYDVKM. The CDR3 extends over 15 amino acids. Unstimulated PBMCs were sorted into CD3+CD4+ and CD3+CD8+ populations. This chain links TRBV28 with TRBJ2-7; no reliable D call. This receptor was obtained from a human patient who received a liver transplant. Some T cells may be graft donor cells. Sequences were derived from CD4+ T cells from blood, sampled at the 22-month timepoint. CDR3 DNA: TGTGCCAGCAGGGGATCGTTGGCAGGCTCCTACGAGCAGTACTTC. This translates into CASRGSLAGSYEQYF.